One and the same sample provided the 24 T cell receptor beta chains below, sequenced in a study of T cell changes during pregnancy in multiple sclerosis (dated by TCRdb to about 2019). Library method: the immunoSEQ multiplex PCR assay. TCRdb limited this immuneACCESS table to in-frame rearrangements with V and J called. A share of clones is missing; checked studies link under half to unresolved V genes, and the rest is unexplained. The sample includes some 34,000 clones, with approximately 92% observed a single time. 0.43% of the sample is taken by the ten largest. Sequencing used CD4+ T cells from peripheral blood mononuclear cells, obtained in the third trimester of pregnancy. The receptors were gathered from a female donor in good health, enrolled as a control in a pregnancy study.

For the CDR3, the DNA is TGCGCCAGCAGTGATAAGTCATCTAAACGAGGGAGCACTGAAGCTTTCTTT. Protein product: CASSDKSSKRGSTEAFF. The rearrangement links TRBV10-2 to TRBJ1-1; D unresolved. The CDR3 has 17 amino acids. V was cut by 3 bases and J by 4 bases, with 21 bases left in between. The germline V gene has CDR1 WSHSY and CDR2 SAAADI.

The CDR3 is CSLSRSNYGYTF. The DNA of the CDR3 is TGCAGCCTCTCTCGGTCTAACTATGGCTACACCTTC. The chain carries TRBV29-1 and TRBJ1-2; D not resolved. Germline V lookup: CDR1 SQVTM, CDR2 ANQGSEA. With 8 bases removed from V and 0 bases from J, the gap between germline ends came to 10 bases. The CDR3 has 12 amino acids.

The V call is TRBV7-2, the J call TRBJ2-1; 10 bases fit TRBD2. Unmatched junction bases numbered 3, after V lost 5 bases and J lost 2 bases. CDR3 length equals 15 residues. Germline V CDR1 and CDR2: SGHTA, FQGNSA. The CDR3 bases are TGTGCCAGCAGCCGGAGCGGGGGGGCCTACAATGAGCAGTTCTTC. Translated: CASSRSGGAYNEQFF.

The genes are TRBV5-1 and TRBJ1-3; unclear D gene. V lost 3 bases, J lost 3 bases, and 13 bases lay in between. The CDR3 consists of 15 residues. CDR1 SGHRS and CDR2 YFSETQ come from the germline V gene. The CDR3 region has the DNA TGCGCCAGCAGCTCAAAGGCGGATTTTGGAAACACCATATATTTT. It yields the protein CASSSKADFGNTIYF.

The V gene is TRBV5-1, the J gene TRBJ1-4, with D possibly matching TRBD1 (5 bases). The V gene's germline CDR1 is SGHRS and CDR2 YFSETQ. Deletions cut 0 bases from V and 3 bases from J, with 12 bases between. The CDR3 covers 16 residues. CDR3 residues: CASSLGPREANEKLFF. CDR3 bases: TGCGCCAGCAGCTTGGGCCCCAGGGAGGCTAATGAAAAACTGTTTTTT.

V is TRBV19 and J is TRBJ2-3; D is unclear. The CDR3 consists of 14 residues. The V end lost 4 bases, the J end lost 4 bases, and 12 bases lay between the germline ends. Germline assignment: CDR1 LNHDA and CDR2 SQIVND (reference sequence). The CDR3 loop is CASSRSLSPDTQYF. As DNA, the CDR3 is TGTGCCAGTAGTAGATCCTTGAGTCCAGATACGCAGTATTTT.

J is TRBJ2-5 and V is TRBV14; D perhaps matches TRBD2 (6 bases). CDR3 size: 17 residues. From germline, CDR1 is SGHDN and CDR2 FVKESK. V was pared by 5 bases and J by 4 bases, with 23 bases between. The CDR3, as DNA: TGTGCCAGCAGCTCCCGGCACGGGACTTTAATGGCAGAGACCCAGTACTTC. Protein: CASSSRHGTLMAETQYF.

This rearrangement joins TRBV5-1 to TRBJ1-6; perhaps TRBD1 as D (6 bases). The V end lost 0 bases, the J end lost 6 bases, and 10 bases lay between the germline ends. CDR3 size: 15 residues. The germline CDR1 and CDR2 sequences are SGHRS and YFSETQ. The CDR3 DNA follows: TGCGCCAGCAGCTTGGTAGGGGGTAGTAATTCACCCCTCCACTTT. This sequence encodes CASSLVGGSNSPLHF.

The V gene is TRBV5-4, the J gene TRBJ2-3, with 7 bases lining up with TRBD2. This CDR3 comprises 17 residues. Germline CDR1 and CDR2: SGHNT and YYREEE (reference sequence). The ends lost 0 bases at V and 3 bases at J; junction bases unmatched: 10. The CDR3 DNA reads TGTGCCAGCAGCTTGGGCGGGGGTGTCCAGGGAACAGATACGCAGTATTTT. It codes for CASSLGGGVQGTDTQYF.

The DNA of the CDR3 is TGTGCCAGCACCGTGACAGGTGGAGGTTCAACTGAAGCTTTCTTT. The encoded protein is CASTVTGGGSTEAFF. The chain carries TRBV11-2 and TRBJ1-1, with a weak D call TRBD1 (6 bases). Germline V gene lookup returns CDR1 SGHAT and CDR2 FQNNGV. This CDR3 has 15 residues. V lost 7 bases and J lost 5, with 20 bases in between.

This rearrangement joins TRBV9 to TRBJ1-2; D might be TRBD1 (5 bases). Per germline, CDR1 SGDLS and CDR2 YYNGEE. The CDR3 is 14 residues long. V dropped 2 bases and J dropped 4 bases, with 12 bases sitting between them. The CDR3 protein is CASSVSGLSYGYTF. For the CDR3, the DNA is TGTGCCAGCAGCGTGTCAGGGCTTAGCTATGGCTACACCTTC.

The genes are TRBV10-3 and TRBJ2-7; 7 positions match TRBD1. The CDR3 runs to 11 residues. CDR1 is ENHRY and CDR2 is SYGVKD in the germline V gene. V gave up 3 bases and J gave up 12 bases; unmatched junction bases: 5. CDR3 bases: TGTGCCATCAGTGAAGGTACAGGGGTGTACTTC. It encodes CAISEGTGVYF.

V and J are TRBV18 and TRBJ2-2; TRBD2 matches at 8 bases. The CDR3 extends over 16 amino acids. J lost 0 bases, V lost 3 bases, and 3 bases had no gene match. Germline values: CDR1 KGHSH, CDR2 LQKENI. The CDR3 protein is CASSPQTSANTGELFF. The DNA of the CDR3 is TGTGCCAGCTCACCGCAGACTAGCGCGAACACCGGGGAGCTGTTTTTT.

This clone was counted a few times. The CDR3 loop is CASSSELARGYTF. CDR3 nucleotides: TGTGCCAGCAGCTCGGAGTTGGCTAGGGGCTACACCTTC. The V gene is TRBV7-8, the J gene TRBJ1-2; D uncertain. V lost 4 bases to trimming and J lost 8 bases, with 14 bases between them. The CDR3 loop spans 13 amino acids. CDR1 and CDR2 from the germline V gene are SGHVS and FQNEAQ.

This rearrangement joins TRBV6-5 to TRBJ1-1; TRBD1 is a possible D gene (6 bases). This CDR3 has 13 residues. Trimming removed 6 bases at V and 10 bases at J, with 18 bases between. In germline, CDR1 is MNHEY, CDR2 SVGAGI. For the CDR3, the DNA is TGTGCCAGCAGACGACAGGTGAACTTAGGAGCTTTCTTT. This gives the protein CASRRQVNLGAFF.

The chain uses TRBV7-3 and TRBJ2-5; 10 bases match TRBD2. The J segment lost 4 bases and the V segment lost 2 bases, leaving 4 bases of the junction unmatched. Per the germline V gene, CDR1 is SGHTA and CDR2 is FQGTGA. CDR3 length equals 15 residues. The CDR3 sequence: CASSLSTSGLETQYF. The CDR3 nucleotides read TGTGCCAGCAGCTTATCGACTAGCGGGTTAGAGACCCAGTACTTC. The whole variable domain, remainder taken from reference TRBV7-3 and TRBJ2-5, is GAGVSQTPSNKVTEKGKYVELRCDPISGHTALYWYRQSLGQGPEFLIYFQGTGAADDSGLPNDRFFAVRPEGSVSTLKIQRTERGDSAVYLCASSLSTSGLETQYFGPGTRLLVL.

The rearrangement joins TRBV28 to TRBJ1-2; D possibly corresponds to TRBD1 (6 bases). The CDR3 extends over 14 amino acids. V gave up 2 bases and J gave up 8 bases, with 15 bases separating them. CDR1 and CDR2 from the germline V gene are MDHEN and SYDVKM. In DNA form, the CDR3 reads TGTGCCAGCAGTTTAGGAGACAGGAGAGGGGGCTACACCTTC. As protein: CASSLGDRRGGYTF.

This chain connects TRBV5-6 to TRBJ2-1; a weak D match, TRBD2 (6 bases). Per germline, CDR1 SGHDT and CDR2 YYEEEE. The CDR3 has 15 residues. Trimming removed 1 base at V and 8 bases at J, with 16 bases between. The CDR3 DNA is TGTGCCAGCAGCTTGCCTCGGGGGATGAAGGATGAGCAGTTCTTC. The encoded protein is CASSLPRGMKDEQFF.

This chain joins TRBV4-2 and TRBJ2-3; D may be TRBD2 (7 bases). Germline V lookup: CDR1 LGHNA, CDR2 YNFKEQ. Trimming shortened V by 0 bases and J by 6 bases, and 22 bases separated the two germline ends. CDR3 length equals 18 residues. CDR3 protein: CASSQEVFGGRTVDTQYF. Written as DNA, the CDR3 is TGTGCCAGCAGCCAAGAAGTTTTCGGGGGGAGGACAGTGGATACGCAGTATTTT.

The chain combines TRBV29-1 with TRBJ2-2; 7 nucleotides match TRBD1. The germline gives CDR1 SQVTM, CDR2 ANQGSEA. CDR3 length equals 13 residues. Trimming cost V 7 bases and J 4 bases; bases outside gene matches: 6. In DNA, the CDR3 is TGCAGCGCCCAGGGACAGTTCACCGGGGAGCTGTTTTTT. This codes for CSAQGQFTGELFF.

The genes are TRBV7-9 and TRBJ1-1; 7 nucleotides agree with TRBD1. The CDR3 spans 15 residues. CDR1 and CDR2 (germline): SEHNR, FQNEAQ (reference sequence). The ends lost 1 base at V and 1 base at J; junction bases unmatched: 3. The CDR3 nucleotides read TGTGCCAGCAGCTTAGGGGGGACAGAGAACACTGAAGCTTTCTTT. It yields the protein CASSLGGTENTEAFF.

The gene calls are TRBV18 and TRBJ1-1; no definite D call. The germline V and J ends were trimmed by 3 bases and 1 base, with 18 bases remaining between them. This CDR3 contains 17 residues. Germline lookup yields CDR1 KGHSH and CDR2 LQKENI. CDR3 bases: TGTGCCAGCTCACCGCCTACCTCAAGCGGGAGGAACACTGAAGCTTTCTTT. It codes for CASSPPTSSGRNTEAFF.

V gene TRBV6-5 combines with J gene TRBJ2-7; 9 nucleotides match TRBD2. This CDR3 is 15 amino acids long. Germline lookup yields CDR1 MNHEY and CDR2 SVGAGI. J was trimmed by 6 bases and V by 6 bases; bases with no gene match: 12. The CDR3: CASRDSGGYFFEQYF. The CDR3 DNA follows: TGTGCCAGCAGGGACAGCGGGGGGTACTTCTTCGAGCAGTACTTC.

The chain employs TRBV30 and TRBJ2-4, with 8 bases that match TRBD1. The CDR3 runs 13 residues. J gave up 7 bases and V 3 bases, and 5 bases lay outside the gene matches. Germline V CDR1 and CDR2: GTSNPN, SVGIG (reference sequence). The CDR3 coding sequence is TGTGCCTGGAGAGGGACAGGAATTAACATTCAGTACTTC. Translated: CAWRGTGINIQYF.